Each of the 22 T cell receptor beta chains below was sequenced from the same sample in a study of T cell clones after liver transplantation. Sequenced by immunoSEQ multiplex PCR; TCRdb stores in-frame clones only, minus some. The sample yields around 75,000 clones, approximately 81% seen once. Source: CD4+ T cells from blood, taken around 50 months after liver transplant. These receptors were collected from a human patient who received a liver transplant. The graft donor may have given rise to some T cells.

The gene calls are TRBV6-6 and TRBJ1-2; D uncertain. Deletions cut 4 bases from V and 5 bases from J, with 11 bases between. The CDR3 contains 13 residues. Germline assignment: CDR1 MNHNY and CDR2 SVGAGI (reference sequence). CDR3 amino acids: CASSLSTGYGYTF. The CDR3 DNA is TGTGCCAGCAGTTTGTCAACGGGATATGGCTACACCTTC.

This chain connects TRBV19 to TRBJ2-1; TRBD2 aligns across 8 bases. The CDR3 loop spans 15 amino acids. V shed 7 bases and J 3 bases; nucleotides not matched to a gene: 8. Germline CDR1 reads LNHDA; CDR2 reads SQIVND (reference sequence). CDR3 residues: CASMPGRAFYNEQFF. DNA for the CDR3: TGTGCCAGTATGCCCGGGAGGGCCTTCTACAATGAGCAGTTCTTC.

The J gene is TRBJ2-3, the V gene TRBV18, with 8 bases identical to TRBD2. V lost 2 bases and J lost 6; bases outside the gene matches: 7. Germline CDR1 and CDR2: KGHSH and LQKENI. The length of the CDR3 is 15 residues. The CDR3: CASSPGSGSLDTQYF. The CDR3, as DNA: TGTGCCAGCTCACCAGGCAGCGGGAGCCTCGATACGCAGTATTTT.

The J gene is TRBJ2-3, the V gene TRBV9; 12 bases agree with TRBD2. Trimming cost V 2 bases and J 5 bases; bases outside gene matches: 6. The germline V gene has CDR1 SGDLS and CDR2 YYNGEE. This CDR3 region has 16 residues. CDR3 loop: CASSVGLAGGKDTQYF. The CDR3 DNA sequence: TGTGCCAGCAGCGTTGGGCTAGCGGGAGGGAAAGATACGCAGTATTTT.

CDR3 coding DNA: TGTGCCAGCTCACCAATGGAGGGACTCGCCCACGAGCAGTACTTC. It translates to CASSPMEGLAHEQYF. The gene calls are TRBV18 and TRBJ2-7; D is perhaps TRBD2 (6 bases). Germline loops: CDR1 KGHSH, CDR2 LQKENI. The CDR3 consists of 15 residues. With 2 bases removed from V and 5 bases from J, the gap between germline ends came to 16 bases.

The rearrangement joins TRBV7-3 to TRBJ2-5; 14 bases match TRBD2. J lost 5 bases, V lost 5 bases, and 4 bases had no gene match. The CDR3 runs to 15 residues. CDR1 is SGHTA, CDR2 FQGTGA, per germline. The CDR3 spells CASSPTSGGAETQYF. In DNA, the CDR3 is TGTGCCAGCAGCCCGACTAGCGGGGGGGCGGAGACCCAGTACTTC.

The chain recombines TRBV28 with TRBJ1-2; the D gene is possibly TRBD1 (5 bases). Germline V gives CDR1 MDHEN, CDR2 SYDVKM. V lost 6 bases to trimming and J lost 7 bases, with 15 bases between them. The length of the CDR3 is 13 residues. For the CDR3, the DNA is TGTGCCAGCAGCCCAGGGCGGGGTCTTGGCTACACCTTC. Translating it yields CASSPGRGLGYTF.

This chain connects TRBV11-2 to TRBJ2-3; 8 bases agree with TRBD2. Germline CDR1 reads SGHAT; CDR2 reads FQNNGV. There are 15 residues in the CDR3. The junction had 5 bases not matched to a gene; V was cut back by 1 base and J by 5 bases. The CDR3 DNA is TGTGCCAGCAGCTTAGCGAGCGGGAGAGGAGATACGCAGTATTTT. Protein sequence: CASSLASGRGDTQYF.

This clone was detected once. This sequence joins TRBV5-1 and TRBJ2-2; D remains ambiguous. This CDR3 spans 13 amino acids. V was pared by 7 bases and J by 4 bases, with 11 bases between. Germline V gives CDR1 SGHRS, CDR2 YFSETQ. CDR3 residues: CASEGLSTGELFF. CDR3 nucleotide sequence: TGCGCCAGCGAAGGTCTGAGCACCGGGGAGCTGTTTTTT.

The V and J genes are TRBV28 and TRBJ2-7, with 10 bases aligning to TRBD1. Per germline, CDR1 MDHEN and CDR2 SYDVKM. V lost 5 bases to trimming and J lost 6 bases; unmatched junction nucleotides: 10. The CDR3 length is 15 residues. CDR3 in amino acids: CASSAWTGGKSEQYF. CDR3 in DNA: TGTGCCAGCAGTGCGTGGACAGGGGGAAAGTCCGAGCAGTACTTC. Full variable domain (remainder filled in from reference TRBV28 and TRBJ2-7): DVKVTQSSRYLVKRTGEKVFLECVQDMDHENMFWYRQDPGLGLRLIYFSYDVKMKEKGDIPEGYSVSREKKERFSLILESASTNQTSMYLCASSAWTGGKSEQYFGPGTRLTVT.

This chain links TRBV11-2 with TRBJ2-5; possible D gene TRBD1, 5 bases. The CDR3 spans 14 residues. Germline V gives CDR1 SGHAT, CDR2 FQNNGV. The V and J ends lost 5 bases and 4 bases respectively, with 14 bases between them. The CDR3 DNA sequence: TGTGCCAGCAGCGCGGACACGGCAGGAGAGACCCAGTACTTC. Translating it yields CASSADTAGETQYF. Variable domain in full (rest from reference TRBV11-2 and TRBJ2-5): EAGVAQSPRYKIIEKRQSVAFWCNPISGHATLYWYQQILGQGPKLLIQFQNNGVVDDSQLPKDRFSAERLKGVDSTLKIQPAKLEDSAVYLCASSADTAGETQYFGPGTRLLVL.

The rearrangement uses TRBV2 and TRBJ1-1, with D maybe TRBD1 (5 bases). This CDR3 spans 15 amino acids. V was clipped by 5 bases and J by 0 bases, with 13 bases between them. The germline V gene has CDR1 SNHLY and CDR2 FYNNEI. The CDR3 sequence: CASSRTQGMNTEAFF. The CDR3 DNA sequence: TGTGCCAGCAGTCGAACCCAGGGCATGAACACTGAAGCTTTCTTT.

As DNA, the CDR3 is TGTGCCAGCAGCTGGGGGACAGGGGGAGTTGGGTACGAGCAGTACTTC. As protein: CASSWGTGGVGYEQYF. The chain uses TRBV7-2 and TRBJ2-7; 11 nucleotides line up with TRBD1. The CDR3 sequence is 16 residues long. With 4 bases clipped from V and 4 bases from J, the junction kept 9 bases outside the gene matches. Germline lookup yields CDR1 SGHTA and CDR2 FQGNSA.

The chain uses TRBV10-2 and TRBJ1-4; D is possibly TRBD1 (6 bases). CDR3 length equals 13 residues. From germline, CDR1 is WSHSY and CDR2 SAAADI. V was trimmed by 8 bases and J by 0 bases, leaving 7 bases between them. The CDR3 DNA follows: TGCGCCAGCGGGGGCGCAACTAATGAAAAACTGTTTTTT. Protein product: CASGGATNEKLFF.

This clone was observed a single time. The chain recombines TRBV7-9 with TRBJ2-7, with 7 bases identical to TRBD1. The CDR3 length is 13 residues. Germline values: CDR1 SEHNR, CDR2 FQNEAQ (reference sequence). Trimming at V came to 3 bases and at J to 5 bases, leaving 4 bases not matched to a gene. The CDR3 nucleotides read TGTGCCAGCAGCTTCGACAGGGTAAACGAGCAGTACTTC. As protein: CASSFDRVNEQYF.

The rearrangement joins TRBV28 to TRBJ1-4; 7 bases are shared with TRBD1. CDR3 length: 16 residues. CDR1 is MDHEN and CDR2 is SYDVKM in the germline V gene. V shed 5 bases, J shed 1 base, and the junction held 7 bases outside the gene matches. The CDR3 is CASSPVGQLTNEKLFF. DNA for the CDR3: TGTGCCAGCAGTCCAGTGGGACAGTTAACTAATGAAAAACTGTTTTTT.

This clone was observed a handful of times. The rearrangement links TRBV14 to TRBJ2-3; 7 nucleotides align to TRBD2. This CDR3 comprises 20 residues. V was pared by 2 bases and J by 5 bases, with 22 bases of the junction left unmatched. Germline V gives CDR1 SGHDN, CDR2 FVKESK. CDR3 region: CASSQSSRGSSLRPGDTQYF. Here the CDR3 DNA reads TGTGCCAGCAGCCAATCCTCGCGGGGGAGCTCACTACGGCCGGGAGATACGCAGTATTTT.

This chain links TRBV30 with TRBJ2-7; D is uncertain. The CDR3 is 11 residues long. The V end was cut by 0 bases, the J end by 4 bases, with 4 bases between. In germline, CDR1 is GTSNPN, CDR2 SVGIG (reference sequence). CDR3 amino acids: CAWSVRYEQYF. The CDR3, as DNA: TGTGCCTGGAGTGTTAGGTACGAGCAGTACTTC.

The rearrangement joins TRBV7-8 to TRBJ2-1; 14 bases are a match to TRBD2. CDR1 and CDR2 (germline): SGHVS, FQNEAQ. Germline trimming cut 5 bases from V and 4 bases from J; bases unmatched to any gene: 4. This CDR3 is 16 amino acids long. The CDR3 sequence: CASSQRTSGGYNEQFF. The CDR3 nucleotides read TGTGCCAGCAGCCAGCGGACTAGCGGGGGGTACAATGAGCAGTTCTTC.

CDR3: CASSSEAPYSNQPQHF. The CDR3 bases are TGTGCCAGCAGCTCGGAGGCGCCCTATAGCAATCAGCCCCAGCATTTT. The V gene is TRBV5-8, the J gene TRBJ1-5; D not certain. Trimming took 3 bases from V and 0 from J, leaving 13 bases between them. Germline assignment: CDR1 SGHTS and CDR2 YDEGEE. There are 16 residues in the CDR3.

This clone was seen a single time. Other DNA sequences of this sample code for an identical CDR3. The chain links TRBV5-1 to TRBJ2-1, with D perhaps matching TRBD2 (6 bases). The V and J ends lost 0 bases and 0 bases respectively, with 10 bases between them. The CDR3 has 16 residues. CDR1 SGHRS and CDR2 YFSETQ come from the germline V gene. For the CDR3, the DNA is TGCGCCAGCAGCTTGGTGGCGGGGAGCTCCTACAATGAGCAGTTCTTC. This translates into CASSLVAGSSYNEQFF.

The CDR3 here is CASSRTGVKEKLFF. The CDR3 nucleotides are TGTGCCAGCAGCCGGACAGGGGTTAAGGAAAAACTGTTTTTT. This chain connects TRBV5-6 to TRBJ1-4, with TRBD1 identical over 9 bases. Germline lookup yields CDR1 SGHDT and CDR2 YYEEEE. CDR3 length equals 14 residues. The V gene end was trimmed by 4 bases and the J gene end by 8 bases; junction bases not matched to a gene: 6. Full variable domain (rest looked up from reference TRBV5-6 and TRBJ1-4): DAGVTQSPTHLIKTRGQQVTLRCSPKSGHDTVSWYQQALGQGPQFIFQYYEEEERQRGNFPDRFSGHQFPNYSSELNVNALLLGDSALYLCASSRTGVKEKLFFGSGTQLSVL.